What follows are 18 T cell receptor beta chains derived from one specimen sequenced in a study of cytomegalovirus exposure and HLA in healthy donors. Profiling relied on immunoSEQ multiplex PCR, and the TCRdb table lists in-frame clones only, not all of them. In the table there are 150,000 to 200,000 clones, about 80% of which are singletons. Sequencing was performed on PBMCs. These receptors originate from a woman aged 18-29 years in good health and CMV-seropositive.

This chain uses TRBV15 with TRBJ1-1; D might be TRBD1 (5 bases). The length of the CDR3 is 13 residues. Germline V gene data show CDR1 as LNHNV and CDR2 as YYDKDF (reference sequence). The ends were cut back, 9 bases at V and 12 bases at J, with 23 bases in the middle. CDR3 sequence: CATDPFNEGTTFF. The CDR3 DNA sequence: TGTGCCACAGATCCCTTTAACGAGGGGACTACTTTCTTT. The full variable domain, in which reference TRBV15 and TRBJ1-1 provide the parts outside the CDR3, is DAMVIQNPRYQVTQFGKPVTLSCSQTLNHNVMYWYQQKSSQAPKLLFHYYDKDFNNEADTPDNFQSRRPNTSFCFLDIRSPGLGDTAMYLCATDPFNEGTTFFGQGTRLTVV.

The chain joins TRBV27 to TRBJ2-5, with TRBD1 identical over 7 bases. Losses at the gene ends were 1 base for V and 2 bases for J; bases not matched to a gene: 4. Germline V gene lookup returns CDR1 MNHEY and CDR2 SMNVEV (reference sequence). The CDR3 has 15 residues. The CDR3 loop reads CASSLWGQIQETQYF. DNA of the CDR3: TGTGCCAGCAGTTTATGGGGACAGATACAAGAGACCCAGTACTTC.

The chain uses TRBV2 and TRBJ2-1; D remains ambiguous. V shed 3 bases and J shed 0 bases, with 6 bases lying between them. The CDR3 is made up of 14 amino acids. Per the germline V gene, CDR1 is SNHLY and CDR2 is FYNNEI. This CDR3 is CASSDPSSYNEQFF. The CDR3, as DNA: TGTGCCAGCAGTGACCCGAGCTCCTACAATGAGCAGTTCTTC.

The chain recombines TRBV9 with TRBJ1-5; TRBD1 matches 8 bases. Per germline, CDR1 SGDLS and CDR2 YYNGEE. The CDR3 contains 14 residues. The J segment lost 7 bases and the V segment lost 0 bases, leaving 3 bases of the junction unmatched. CDR3 nucleotides: TGTGCCAGCAGCGTAGACCAGGGGGCCCAGCCCCAGCATTTT. It yields the protein CASSVDQGAQPQHF.

This chain links TRBV7-6 with TRBJ1-4; D is uncertain. V lost 4 bases, J lost 6 bases, and 3 bases lay in between. Germline-derived CDR1 and CDR2 are SGHVS and FNYEAQ. The CDR3 runs 11 residues. This CDR3 is CASSSDEKLFF. CDR3 nucleotides: TGTGCCAGCAGCTCCGATGAAAAACTGTTTTTT.

The chain uses TRBV7-9 and TRBJ2-2; 9 nucleotides align to TRBD1. The CDR3 totals 16 residues. Germline assignment: CDR1 SEHNR and CDR2 FQNEAQ (reference sequence). V was clipped by 6 bases and J by 3 bases; unmatched bases: 8. The CDR3 DNA follows: TGTGCCAGCAGAAACCAGGGACAGGGATACACCGGGGAGCTGTTTTTT. Translation: CASRNQGQGYTGELFF.

This sequence joins TRBV11-1 and TRBJ2-4, with 7 nucleotides matching TRBD1. CDR3 length: 17 amino acids. The J segment lost 2 bases and the V segment lost 3 bases, leaving 10 bases of the junction unmatched. Germline CDR1 SGHAT, CDR2 FQDESV (reference sequence). This CDR3 is CASSFNRDRVTKNIQYF. Here the CDR3 DNA reads TGTGCCAGCAGCTTTAATCGGGACAGAGTAACCAAAAACATTCAGTACTTC.

This chain links TRBV13 with TRBJ2-3; 16 bases map to TRBD2. Per the germline V gene, CDR1 is PRHDT and CDR2 is FYEKMQ (reference sequence). The trim removed 4 bases at V and 2 bases at J, leaving 12 bases unmatched. This CDR3 contains 20 residues. The CDR3 sequence is CASSSEGLAGGVEITDTQYF. In nucleotides, the CDR3 is TGTGCCAGCAGCTCCGAGGGACTAGCGGGGGGGGTAGAGATCACAGATACGCAGTATTTT.

The table lists this clone with a count of one. The rearrangement joins TRBV5-8 to TRBJ1-1; no definite D call. Germline CDR1 is SGHTS and CDR2 is YDEGEE. This CDR3 contains 14 residues. V was cut by 4 bases and J by 0 bases, with 10 bases left in between. This CDR3 is CASSRRQVNTEAFF. Written as DNA, the CDR3 is TGTGCCAGCAGCCGCAGGCAGGTGAACACTGAAGCTTTCTTT.

The CDR3 DNA sequence: TGTGCCAGCAGCGCCATAGGGACAGTACAAGAGACCCAGTACTTC. It encodes CASSAIGTVQETQYF. The rearrangement links TRBV9 to TRBJ2-5; TRBD1 matches at 7 bases. Germline CDR1 SGDLS, CDR2 YYNGEE. This CDR3 is 15 amino acids long. The V gene end was trimmed by 3 bases and the J gene end by 2 bases; junction bases not matched to a gene: 7.

The CDR3 region is CASSQELAGPHSYEQYF. The DNA of the CDR3 is TGCGCCAGCAGCCAAGAACTAGCGGGACCCCACTCCTACGAGCAGTACTTC. The V call is TRBV4-3, the J call TRBJ2-7, with 10 nucleotides matching TRBD2. Germline V gene data show CDR1 as LGHNA and CDR2 as YSLEER. This CDR3 comprises 17 residues. Unmatched junction bases numbered 5, after V lost 0 bases and J lost 0 bases.

The rearrangement uses TRBV27 and TRBJ1-2, with 10 bases identical to TRBD1. Germline-derived CDR1 and CDR2 are MNHEY and SMNVEV (reference sequence). With V trimmed by 6 bases and J by 3 bases, 4 bases remained unmatched. This CDR3 contains 14 residues. The CDR3 here is CASRSTGGDYGYTF. CDR3 DNA: TGTGCCAGCAGGTCGACAGGGGGCGACTATGGCTACACCTTC.

The chain recombines TRBV6-1 with TRBJ2-7; D perhaps matches TRBD2 (5 bases). Germline values: CDR1 MNHNS, CDR2 SASEGT. CDR3 length equals 14 residues. V lost 4 bases to trimming and J lost 9 bases, with 19 bases between them. The CDR3 nucleotides read TGTGCCAGCAGTGGGTCCGGGATACTCCCTAGGCAGTACTTC. Its protein is CASSGSGILPRQYF.

The chain employs TRBV27 and TRBJ2-7; 9 positions agree with TRBD1. The CDR3 covers 16 residues. J lost 2 bases, V lost 3 bases, and 8 bases had no gene match. Germline V gene data show CDR1 as MNHEY and CDR2 as SMNVEV (reference sequence). This CDR3 is CASSLVGTGLTYEQYF. Written as DNA, the CDR3 is TGTGCCAGCAGTTTGGTTGGGACAGGGCTTACCTACGAGCAGTACTTC.

The chain employs TRBV5-4 and TRBJ2-7; no reliable D call. The ends were cut back, 4 bases at V and 4 bases at J, with 12 bases in the middle. Germline lookup yields CDR1 SGHNT and CDR2 YYREEE (reference sequence). CDR3 length: 13 residues. The CDR3 region is CASSPRDGYEQYF. CDR3 sequence (DNA): TGTGCCAGCAGCCCGCGCGACGGGTACGAGCAGTACTTC.

The chain links TRBV4-2 to TRBJ1-1, with D unclear. The germline V gene has CDR1 LGHNA and CDR2 YNFKEQ. The CDR3 spans 13 residues. Between the trimmed V and J ends, which lost 0 bases and 0 bases, there was a span of 2 bases. CDR3 nucleotides: TGTGCCAGCAGCCAAGATATGAACACTGAAGCTTTCTTT. It codes for CASSQDMNTEAFF.

V is TRBV7-8 and J is TRBJ2-5, with TRBD2 as a possible D gene (6 bases). The CDR3 is made up of 16 amino acids. The V gene's germline CDR1 is SGHVS and CDR2 FQNEAQ. V shed 5 bases and J shed 5 bases, with 21 bases lying between them. The CDR3 protein is CASSPPGVGKVETQYF. CDR3 sequence (DNA): TGTGCCAGCAGCCCTCCGGGGGTGGGGAAGGTGGAGACCCAGTACTTC.

CDR3 protein: CASSQAGIVTGNTIYF. The CDR3 bases are TGCGCCAGCAGCCAAGCCGGGATTGTGACTGGAAACACCATATATTTT. This chain links TRBV4-3 with TRBJ1-3; no clear D. CDR1 is LGHNA, CDR2 YSLEER, per germline. Trimming cost V 1 base and J 2 bases, with 12 bases left between them. The CDR3 contains 16 residues.